Below are 18 T cell receptor beta chains sequenced from a single sample in a study of blood T cells in healthy people across ages. Next came a second PCR, run for about 6 to 12 cycles, which used a sample-barcoded 5' primer along with a J-beta primer mix. MiXCR, applied by TCRdb to the 5' RACE reads, yields one record per CDR3 protein. Of about 1.1 million distinct CDR3 sequences in the sample, roughly two fifths were seen once. The sample was blood. These receptors were collected from a man between 18 and 35 years old in good health.

This clonotype was seen only a few times. The rearrangement uses TRBV6-2 or TRBV6-3 and TRBJ2-5, with unresolved D. Germline V gene data show CDR1 as MNHEY and CDR2 as SVGEGT. CDR3 length: 15 amino acids. V was clipped by 4 bases and J by 11 bases, with 23 bases between them. The CDR3 DNA sequence: TGTGCCAGCAGTTCCGCAAACCAGACGTTAGCTGAGCAGTACTTC. Protein sequence: CASSSANQTLAEQYF.

The CDR3 sequence: CASSRGDSPEAFF. The CDR3 bases are TGTGCCAGCAGCCGTGGGGATTCGCCTGAAGCTTTCTTT. The chain joins TRBV7-9 to TRBJ1-1; D is uncertain. Trimming left V 5 bases short and J 6 bases short, with 13 bases between. Germline loops: CDR1 SEHNR, CDR2 FQNEAQ (reference sequence). The CDR3 runs 13 residues.

J is TRBJ2-7 and V is TRBV3-1; TRBD1 aligns across 7 bases. This CDR3 is built from 14 residues. Looked up from germline, CDR1 is LGHDT and CDR2 is YNNKEL (reference sequence). The V gene end was trimmed by 4 bases and the J gene end by 4 bases; junction bases not matched to a gene: 7. CDR3 bases: TGTGCCAGCAGCCGGGGACAGTCCGGATACGAGCAGTACTTC. It yields the protein CASSRGQSGYEQYF.

The chain recombines TRBV20-1 with TRBJ2-5; D is unresolved. V lost 2 bases, J lost 12 bases, and 13 bases lay in between. The CDR3 has 11 amino acids. Germline V lookup: CDR1 DFQATT, CDR2 SNEGSKA (reference sequence). The DNA of the CDR3 is TGCAGTGCTAGACCGGTTTCTGGGGAGTACTTC. This translates into CSARPVSGEYF.

The CDR3 coding sequence is TGTGCCAGCAGCCCTACAGGGGGCTATGCGAATGAGCAGTACTTC. The encoded protein is CASSPTGGYANEQYF. V and J are TRBV7-2 and TRBJ2-7; 9 nucleotides match TRBD1. Germline V gene lookup returns CDR1 SGHTA and CDR2 FQGNSA. Trimming at V came to 5 bases and at J to 7 bases, leaving 12 bases not matched to a gene. This CDR3 has 15 amino acids. Complete variable domain (other parts from reference TRBV7-2 and TRBJ2-7): GAGVSQSPSNKVTEKGKDVELRCDPISGHTALYWYRQSLGQGLEFLIYFQGNSAPDKSGLPSDRFSAERTGGSVSTLTIQRTQQEDSAVYLCASSPTGGYANEQYFGPGTRLTVT.

The chain is built from TRBV10-3 and TRBJ1-5; TRBD1 aligns across 7 bases. This CDR3 is 14 amino acids long. Looked up from germline, CDR1 is ENHRY and CDR2 is SYGVKD. Losses at the gene ends were 2 bases for V and 3 bases for J; bases not matched to a gene: 1. CDR3 DNA sequence: TGTGCCATCAGTGAGGGACAGGACAATCAGCCCCAGCATTTT. Protein sequence: CAISEGQDNQPQHF.

There are a few counts of this clonotype. V and J are TRBV2 and TRBJ1-1, with TRBD1 as a possible D gene (6 bases). The CDR3 contains 14 residues. Trimming took off 5 bases at V and 4 bases at J, with 14 bases between the two ends. Germline V lookup: CDR1 SNHLY, CDR2 FYNNEI. CDR3 region: CASSYGRGPTEAFF. CDR3 in DNA: TGTGCCAGCAGTTACGGCAGGGGTCCCACTGAAGCTTTCTTT.

The rearrangement uses TRBV7-3 and TRBJ2-1; TRBD2 matches at 7 bases. Germline V gene data show CDR1 as SGHTA and CDR2 as FQGTGA. The CDR3 is 14 residues long. J was trimmed by 9 bases and V by 1 base; bases with no gene match: 6. The DNA of the CDR3 is TGTGCCAGCAGCTTAATTCCTGGGGAGGGTGAGCAGTTCTTC. Encoded protein: CASSLIPGEGEQFF.

J is TRBJ1-2 and V is TRBV7-2, with 7 positions matching TRBD1. V gave up 1 base and J gave up 1 base; unmatched junction bases: 9. The CDR3 is made up of 17 amino acids. In germline, CDR1 is SGHTA, CDR2 FQGNSA. The CDR3 bases are TGTGCCAGCAGCTTAGACAGGGGCCCTACCTTTAACTATGGCTACACCTTC. Its protein is CASSLDRGPTFNYGYTF.

This clonotype was picked up a small number of times. The CDR3 reads CASSDYSSYNSPLHF. DNA of the CDR3: TGTGCCAGCAGTGACTATAGCTCCTATAATTCACCCCTCCACTTT. The chain links TRBV25-1 to TRBJ1-6; D ambiguous. Trimming left V 3 bases short and J 0 bases short, with 6 bases between. Germline CDR1 reads MGHDK; CDR2 reads SYGVNS. The CDR3 is 15 residues long. The entire variable domain, with the rest obtained from reference TRBV25-1 and TRBJ1-6, is as follows: EADIYQTPRYLVIGTGKKITLECSQTMGHDKMYWYQQDPGMELHLIHYSYGVNSTEKGDLSSESTVSRIRTEHFPLTLESARPSHTSQYLCASSDYSSYNSPLHFGNGTRLTVT.

This clonotype has a single count. The V gene is TRBV10-3, the J gene TRBJ1-1, with 7 bases identical to TRBD1. Germline trimming cut 7 bases from V and 3 bases from J; bases unmatched to any gene: 14. Germline V gives CDR1 ENHRY, CDR2 SYGVKD. The CDR3 extends over 16 amino acids. The CDR3 here is CAINGGETGQDTEAFF. The CDR3 nucleotides read TGTGCCATCAATGGCGGTGAGACAGGGCAGGACACTGAAGCTTTCTTT.

The rearrangement links TRBV6-6 to TRBJ2-4; D is possibly TRBD1 (5 bases). The CDR3 is 17 amino acids. Germline V gene data show CDR1 as MNHNY and CDR2 as SVGAGI (reference sequence). The germline V and J ends were trimmed by 4 bases and 0 bases, with 16 bases remaining between them. Here the CDR3 DNA reads TGTGCCAGCAGTTCAAACACAAGGGGCGTAGCCAAAAACATTCAGTACTTC. This encodes CASSSNTRGVAKNIQYF.

This clonotype was counted between two and nine times. The chain carries TRBV4-3 and TRBJ2-3; D call uncertain. CDR1 LGHNA and CDR2 YSLEER come from the germline V gene. Deletions cut 2 bases from V and 1 base from J, with 13 bases between. The CDR3 totals 16 residues. The CDR3 sequence is CASSQSWGRGTDTQYF. As DNA, the CDR3 is TGCGCCAGCAGCCAATCCTGGGGTCGAGGCACAGATACGCAGTATTTT.

The rearrangement uses TRBV4-3 and TRBJ2-3; 7 bases fit TRBD2. The CDR3 sequence is 15 residues long. The junction had 6 bases not matched to a gene; V was cut back by 4 bases and J by 2 bases. The germline V gene encodes CDR1 LGHNA and CDR2 YSLEER. CDR3 coding DNA: TGCGCCAGCAGCCCTTACCTAGCGGCCACAGATACGCAGTATTTT. Residues: CASSPYLAATDTQYF.

In this sample, this clonotype turned up once. The chain employs TRBV5-5 and TRBJ1-5, with 7 bases identical to TRBD1. Germline assignment: CDR1 SGHKS and CDR2 YYEKEE (reference sequence). The trim removed 4 bases at V and 6 bases at J, leaving 13 bases unmatched. The CDR3 is 16 amino acids. The CDR3 is CASSPGDSPSSQPQHF. Here the CDR3 DNA reads TGTGCCAGCAGCCCTGGGGACAGTCCCTCGTCTCAGCCCCAGCATTTT.

The chain employs TRBV9 and TRBJ2-3; D is perhaps TRBD2 (5 bases). Trimming left V 9 bases short and J 4 bases short, with 9 bases between. The CDR3 sequence is 11 residues long. Germline values: CDR1 SGDLS, CDR2 YYNGEE. CDR3 protein: CATEGPDTQYF. DNA for the CDR3: TGTGCCACCGAGGGCCCAGATACGCAGTATTTT.

This chain connects TRBV2 to TRBJ1-1, with no clear D. Looked up from germline, CDR1 is SNHLY and CDR2 is FYNNEI. V lost 4 bases, J lost 4 bases, and 13 bases lay in between. This CDR3 has 14 residues. The CDR3 sequence is CASSASGGITEAFF. The CDR3 coding sequence is TGTGCCAGCAGTGCGAGCGGAGGAATCACTGAAGCTTTCTTT.

The chain recombines TRBV2 with TRBJ1-1; D is undetermined. The CDR3 consists of 15 residues. Germline CDR1 and CDR2: SNHLY and FYNNEI. Between the trimmed V and J ends, which lost 3 bases and 0 bases, there was a span of 11 bases. Here the CDR3 reads CASSDSGMLNTEAFF. CDR3 DNA: TGTGCCAGCAGTGACTCGGGAATGTTGAACACTGAAGCTTTCTTT.